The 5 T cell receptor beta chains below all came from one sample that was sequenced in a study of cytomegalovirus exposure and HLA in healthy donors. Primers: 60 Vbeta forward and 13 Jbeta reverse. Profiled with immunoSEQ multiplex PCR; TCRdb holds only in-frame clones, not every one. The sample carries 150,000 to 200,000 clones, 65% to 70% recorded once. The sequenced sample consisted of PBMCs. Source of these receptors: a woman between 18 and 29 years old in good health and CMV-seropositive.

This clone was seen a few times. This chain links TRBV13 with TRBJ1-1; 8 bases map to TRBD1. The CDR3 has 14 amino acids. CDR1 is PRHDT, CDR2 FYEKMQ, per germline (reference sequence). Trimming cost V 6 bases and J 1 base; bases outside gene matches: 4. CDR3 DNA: TGTGCCAGCAGATTCGGGACAGGGAACACTGAAGCTTTCTTT. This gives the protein CASRFGTGNTEAFF.

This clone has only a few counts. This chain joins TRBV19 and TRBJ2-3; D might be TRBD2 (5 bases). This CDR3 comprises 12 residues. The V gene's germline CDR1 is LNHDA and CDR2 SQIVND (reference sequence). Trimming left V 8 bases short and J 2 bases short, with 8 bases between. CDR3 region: CASSGYTDTQYF. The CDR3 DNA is TGTGCCAGTTCGGGGTACACAGATACGCAGTATTTT.

The CDR3 region is CASSSTGALSYGYTF. The CDR3 DNA reads TGTGCCAGCAGCTCGACAGGGGCGTTGAGCTATGGCTACACCTTC. The chain links TRBV13 to TRBJ1-2; 8 bases agree with TRBD1. The J segment lost 4 bases and the V segment lost 4 bases, leaving 8 bases of the junction unmatched. Germline CDR1 is PRHDT and CDR2 is FYEKMQ (reference sequence). This CDR3 region has 15 residues.

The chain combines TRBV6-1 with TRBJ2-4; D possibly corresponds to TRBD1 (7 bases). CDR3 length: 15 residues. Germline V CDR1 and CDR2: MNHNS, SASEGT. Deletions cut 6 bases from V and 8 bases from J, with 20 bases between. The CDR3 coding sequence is TGTGCCAGCAGAGATTCCAGGGGGGTGGGGGACATTCAGTACTTC. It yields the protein CASRDSRGVGDIQYF.

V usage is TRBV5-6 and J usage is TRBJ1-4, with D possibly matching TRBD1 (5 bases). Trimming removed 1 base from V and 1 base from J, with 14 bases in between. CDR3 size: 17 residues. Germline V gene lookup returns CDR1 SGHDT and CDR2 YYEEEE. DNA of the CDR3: TGTGCCAGCAGCTTGTCTTGGGGGGAGAGAACTAATGAAAAACTGTTTTTT. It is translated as CASSLSWGERTNEKLFF.